The 21 T cell receptor beta chains reported below all come from one sample, sequenced in a study of cytomegalovirus exposure and HLA in healthy donors. The data were produced by immunoSEQ multiplex PCR, yet TCRdb's version contains in-frame clones alone and is incomplete. The sample lists around 180,000 clones; 86% were seen once. Sequenced input: PBMCs. These receptors came from a woman younger than 30 in good health and CMV-seronegative.

This clone was counted a few times. The chain has TRBV6-4 and TRBJ2-3, with a tentative D call TRBD1 (5 bases). The V gene lost 4 bases and the J gene lost 2 bases, with 10 bases spanning the gap. CDR1 is MRHNA, CDR2 SNTAGT, per germline. The CDR3 sequence is 14 residues long. This CDR3 is CASSGSGHTDTQYF. In DNA, the CDR3 is TGTGCCAGCAGTGGATCAGGGCACACAGATACGCAGTATTTT.

The chain has TRBV6-6 and TRBJ1-2, with D perhaps matching TRBD1 (5 bases). Germline values: CDR1 MNHNY, CDR2 SVGAGI (reference sequence). Trimming pared 0 bases from V and 4 bases from J, leaving 9 bases between. CDR3 length: 14 amino acids. DNA of the CDR3: TGTGCCAGCAGTTACTCCTCAGGGTCCTATGGCTACACCTTC. Amino acid sequence: CASSYSSGSYGYTF.

This clone appeared a single time. This chain joins TRBV6-5 and TRBJ2-5; 7 positions match TRBD2. The trim removed 7 bases at V and 1 base at J, leaving 6 bases unmatched. Germline CDR1 reads MNHEY; CDR2 reads SVGAGI. The CDR3 has 14 amino acids. The CDR3 loop reads CASTKWEGQETQYF. CDR3 nucleotides: TGTGCCAGCACCAAATGGGAGGGCCAAGAGACCCAGTACTTC.

This clone turned up a few times. This chain joins TRBV19 and TRBJ1-5; D might be TRBD1 (6 bases). V gave up 6 bases and J gave up 2 bases, with 14 bases separating them. CDR3 length: 15 residues. The germline CDR1 and CDR2 sequences are LNHDA and SQIVND (reference sequence). The CDR3 sequence: CASSQIPGGNQPQHF. The CDR3 DNA reads TGTGCCAGTAGCCAAATTCCAGGGGGCAATCAGCCCCAGCATTTT.

V and J are TRBV4-1 and TRBJ2-7, with TRBD2 matching 9 bases. Germline V gene sequence: CDR1 MGHRA, CDR2 YSYEKL. The CDR3 is 19 residues long. With V trimmed by 0 bases and J by 4 bases, 16 bases remained unmatched. Written as DNA, the CDR3 is TGCGCCAGCAGCCAAGATTTAGGGCGGGGGGGCCTTAGGCGGTACGAGCAGTACTTC. This gives the protein CASSQDLGRGGLRRYEQYF.

This chain links TRBV5-4 with TRBJ2-3, with D perhaps TRBD2 (5 bases). V shed 0 bases and J shed 3 bases, with 17 bases lying between them. The CDR3 is made up of 17 amino acids. Germline lookup yields CDR1 SGHNT and CDR2 YYREEE (reference sequence). The chain's CDR3 is CASSLGMVPGVTDTQYF. CDR3 coding DNA: TGTGCCAGCAGCTTGGGTATGGTCCCCGGGGTAACAGATACGCAGTATTTT. The full variable domain, in which reference TRBV5-4 and TRBJ2-3 provide the parts outside the CDR3, is ETGVTQSPTHLIKTRGQQVTLRCSSQSGHNTVSWYQQALGQGPQFIFQYYREEENGRGNFPPRFSGLQFPNYSSELNVNALELDDSALYLCASSLGMVPGVTDTQYFGPGTRLTVL.

The J gene is TRBJ2-2, the V gene TRBV7-7; D unclear. V was pared by 2 bases and J by 1 base, with 8 bases between. From germline, CDR1 is SSHAT and CDR2 FNYEAQ (reference sequence). This CDR3 has 15 amino acids. DNA of the CDR3: TGTGCCAGCAGCTTAACGTCAGGGAACACCGGGGAGCTGTTTTTT. As protein: CASSLTSGNTGELFF.

The V gene is TRBV18, the J gene TRBJ1-6; the match to TRBD1 covers 8 bases. Germline V gene lookup returns CDR1 KGHSH and CDR2 LQKENI. Trimming at V came to 6 bases and at J to 8 bases, leaving 12 bases not matched to a gene. This CDR3 comprises 16 residues. Here the CDR3 reads CASSPLTDRGYSPLHF. CDR3 coding DNA: TGTGCCAGCTCCCCGTTGACCGACAGGGGATATTCACCCCTCCACTTT.

The genes are TRBV30 and TRBJ1-5; a weak D match, TRBD1 (6 bases). V was shortened by 4 bases and J by 3 bases, with 10 bases between the two germline ends. CDR1 and CDR2 (germline): GTSNPN, SVGIG (reference sequence). The CDR3 runs to 13 residues. The CDR3, as DNA: TGTGCCTGGACACAGGGAAACAATCAGCCCCAGCATTTT. Protein product: CAWTQGNNQPQHF.

The chain recombines TRBV18 with TRBJ2-5, with TRBD2 matching 7 bases. Germline values: CDR1 KGHSH, CDR2 LQKENI. J was trimmed by 10 bases and V by 0 bases; bases with no gene match: 14. This CDR3 has 16 residues. For the CDR3, the DNA is TGTGCCAGCTCACCACCCTCGACTTCCGGGGGGAGCGTCCAGTACTTC. This translates into CASSPPSTSGGSVQYF.

The chain couples TRBV11-2 to TRBJ2-2; TRBD2 matches 7 bases. V lost 3 bases, J lost 3 bases, and 4 bases stayed unmatched. CDR1 is SGHAT and CDR2 is FQNNGV in the germline V gene. CDR3 length: 15 residues. The CDR3 coding sequence is TGTGCCAGCAGCTTCAGCGGGACGGACACCGGGGAGCTGTTTTTT. This codes for CASSFSGTDTGELFF.

The chain is built from TRBV5-1 and TRBJ2-2; D is possibly TRBD1 (6 bases). V lost 2 bases and J 2 bases, leaving 16 bases between the germline ends. There are 17 residues in the CDR3. Germline lookup yields CDR1 SGHRS and CDR2 YFSETQ. CDR3: CASSLFLDSLNTGELFF. For the CDR3, the DNA is TGCGCCAGCAGCTTATTCTTGGACAGCCTAAACACCGGGGAGCTGTTTTTT.

V usage is TRBV27 and J usage is TRBJ1-5; D is unclear. Germline CDR1 is MNHEY and CDR2 is SMNVEV (reference sequence). V lost 1 base, J lost 4 bases, and 8 bases lay in between. CDR3 length equals 14 residues. The CDR3 DNA follows: TGTGCCAGCAGTTTATATGGCCTTAATCAGCCCCAGCATTTT. Translation gives CASSLYGLNQPQHF.

The V gene is TRBV6-5, the J gene TRBJ1-1; D is unclear. The CDR3 loop spans 15 amino acids. Trimming removed 5 bases from V and 7 bases from J, with 20 bases in between. The germline gives CDR1 MNHEY, CDR2 SVGAGI. This chain's CDR3 is CASSGLDASRGEAFF. For the CDR3, the DNA is TGTGCCAGCAGTGGATTGGATGCTTCGCGGGGTGAAGCTTTCTTT.

The V and J genes are TRBV2 and TRBJ2-2, with TRBD1 matching 8 bases. The CDR3 runs to 14 residues. CDR1 SNHLY and CDR2 FYNNEI come from the germline V gene. V was pared by 8 bases and J by 1 base, with 3 bases of the junction left unmatched. The CDR3 nucleotides are TGTGCCAGCGGCGGACAGGGGAACACCGGGGAGCTGTTTTTT. Its protein product is CASGGQGNTGELFF.

The chain uses TRBV2 and TRBJ2-1, with D perhaps TRBD2 (6 bases). Looked up from germline, CDR1 is SNHLY and CDR2 is FYNNEI. V gave up 4 bases and J gave up 3 bases, with 10 bases separating them. CDR3 size: 14 residues. The chain's CDR3 is CASSGTSYYNEQFF. The CDR3 DNA is TGTGCCAGCAGTGGAACTAGCTACTACAATGAGCAGTTCTTC.

The gene calls are TRBV5-4 and TRBJ2-7, with a tentative D call TRBD2 (6 bases). In germline, CDR1 is SGHNT, CDR2 YYREEE (reference sequence). The CDR3 sequence is 15 residues long. V gave up 4 bases and J gave up 4 bases, with 18 bases separating them. The CDR3 bases are TGTGCCAGCAGCGAGGTGGGGGGTTTCGGTTACGAGCAGTACTTC. Translating gives CASSEVGGFGYEQYF.

V is TRBV10-3 and J is TRBJ1-4; TRBD1 matches at 7 bases. The CDR3 consists of 13 residues. Germline CDR1 ENHRY, CDR2 SYGVKD. CDR3 in DNA: TGTGCGTTAGGGACAGAGTTTAATGAAAAACTGTTTTTT. Translation gives CALGTEFNEKLFF.

The chain has TRBV15 and TRBJ1-2, with D maybe TRBD1 (5 bases). From germline, CDR1 is LNHNV and CDR2 YYDKDF (reference sequence). This CDR3 spans 12 amino acids. The V end lost 7 bases, the J end lost 8 bases, and 14 bases lay between the germline ends. In DNA, the CDR3 is TGTGCCACCAAAAAGTCGGGGGAGGGCTACACCTTC. This sequence encodes CATKKSGEGYTF.

This clone was detected many times. The chain uses TRBV7-8 and TRBJ2-7, with TRBD2 identical over 11 bases. CDR1 and CDR2 (germline): SGHVS, FQNEAQ. The CDR3 consists of 16 residues. V was pared by 1 base and J by 2 bases, with 4 bases of the junction left unmatched. CDR3 amino acids: CASSLGSSGGAYEQYF. The CDR3 bases are TGTGCCAGCAGCTTAGGGAGTAGCGGGGGGGCCTACGAGCAGTACTTC.

A single count supports this clone. This chain uses TRBV7-9 with TRBJ2-7; D gene uncertain. The CDR3 spans 13 residues. Germline assignment: CDR1 SEHNR and CDR2 FQNEAQ (reference sequence). The germline V and J ends were trimmed by 3 bases and 0 bases, with 6 bases remaining between them. CDR3 loop: CASSFSGSYEQYF. CDR3 nucleotide sequence: TGTGCCAGCAGCTTTTCGGGCTCCTACGAGCAGTACTTC.